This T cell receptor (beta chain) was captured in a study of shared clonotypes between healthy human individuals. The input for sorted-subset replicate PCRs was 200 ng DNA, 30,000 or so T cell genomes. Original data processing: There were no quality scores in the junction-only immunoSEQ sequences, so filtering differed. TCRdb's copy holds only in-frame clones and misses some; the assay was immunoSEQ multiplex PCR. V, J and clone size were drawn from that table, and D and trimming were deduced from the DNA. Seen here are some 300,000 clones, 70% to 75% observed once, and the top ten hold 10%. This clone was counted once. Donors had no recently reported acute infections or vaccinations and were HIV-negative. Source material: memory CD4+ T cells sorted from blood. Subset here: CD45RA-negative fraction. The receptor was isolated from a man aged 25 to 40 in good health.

CDR3 amino acids: CASSETGIRGRETQYF. DNA of the CDR3: TGTGCCAGCAGTGAGACAGGCATACGTGGAAGAGAGACCCAGTACTTC. This rearrangement joins TRBV6-1 to TRBJ2-5, with D perhaps matching TRBD1 (6 bases). The germline V gene has CDR1 MNHNS and CDR2 SASEGT. There are 16 residues in the CDR3. With 3 bases removed from V and 4 bases from J, the gap between germline ends came to 18 bases.